Listed here are 27 T cell receptor beta chains from one sample, sequenced in a study of beta chain features in type 1 diabetes. Expressed TCRB transcripts were sequenced because the isolated RNA had all been reverse transcribed beforehand. Sequenced by immunoSEQ multiplex PCR; TCRdb stores in-frame clones only, minus some. The sample gives under 250,000 clones, around an eighth of which show up once; around 0.03% is in the top ten. Sequencing was carried out using naive CD4+ T cells from blood. These receptors all stem from a woman aged 40 to 50 in good health.

This clone was picked up a small number of times. The rearrangement joins TRBV10-3 to TRBJ2-3; D is unclear. The V end was cut by 5 bases, the J end by 2 bases, with 8 bases between. Germline V CDR1 and CDR2: ENHRY, SYGVKD. The CDR3 totals 13 residues. In DNA form, the CDR3 reads TGTGCCATCAGTTATAGTTCCACAGATACGCAGTATTTT. This gives the protein CAISYSSTDTQYF.

This clone occurred a few times. The chain uses TRBV4-3 and TRBJ1-2; 8 bases are shared with TRBD1. V gave up 3 bases and J gave up 6 bases; unmatched junction bases: 9. CDR1 is LGHNA, CDR2 YSLEER, per germline. The CDR3 extends over 15 amino acids. The CDR3 protein is CASSHSPQGADGYTF. CDR3 sequence (DNA): TGCGCCAGCAGCCATTCCCCGCAGGGGGCTGATGGCTACACCTTC.

The chain links TRBV9 to TRBJ2-1; the D is unclear. Germline V CDR1 and CDR2: SGDLS, YYNGEE. V lost 0 bases and J lost 7, with 8 bases in between. The CDR3 sequence is 13 residues long. CDR3 DNA: TGTGCCAGCAGCGTAGCAAGCAAGAATGAGCAGTTCTTC. Translation: CASSVASKNEQFF.

This clone was observed a few times. This sequence joins TRBV7-9 and TRBJ1-2; D is uncertain. The CDR3 length is 11 residues. Germline loops: CDR1 SEHNR, CDR2 FQNEAQ (reference sequence). Deletions cut 5 bases from V and 7 bases from J, with 8 bases between. CDR3 DNA: TGTGCCAGCAGCGTGGGAGGTGGCTACACCTTC. Translating it yields CASSVGGGYTF.

This clone was detected only a few times. The J gene is TRBJ2-7, the V gene TRBV5-1, with TRBD1 matching over 7 bases. Germline CDR1 is SGHRS and CDR2 is YFSETQ. The CDR3 runs 14 residues. V lost 4 bases and J lost 3; bases outside the gene matches: 7. The CDR3 DNA sequence: TGCGCCAGCAGCCGACAGGGAGCCTTCTACGAGCAGTACTTC. Protein: CASSRQGAFYEQYF.

The genes are TRBV6-6 and TRBJ2-4; D perhaps matches TRBD1 (6 bases). Trimming removed 4 bases at V and 8 bases at J, with 18 bases between. This CDR3 contains 15 residues. Germline V gene sequence: CDR1 MNHNY, CDR2 SVGAGI (reference sequence). The CDR3, as DNA: TGTGCCAGCAGTTCCCCAACAGGGATGGCGGACATTCAGTACTTC. As protein: CASSSPTGMADIQYF.

The chain uses TRBV11-2 and TRBJ2-1, with TRBD2 matching over 11 bases. J gave up 4 bases and V 1 base, and 3 bases lay outside the gene matches. This CDR3 has 16 residues. Germline V gives CDR1 SGHAT, CDR2 FQNNGV. In nucleotides, the CDR3 is TGTGCCAGCAGCTTAGCCACTAGCGGGGGATACAATGAGCAGTTCTTC. This encodes CASSLATSGGYNEQFF.

V usage is TRBV5-4 and J usage is TRBJ2-5; D perhaps matches TRBD2 (6 bases). Germline V gene sequence: CDR1 SGHNT, CDR2 YYREEE (reference sequence). The CDR3 spans 14 residues. V lost 1 base and J 1 base, leaving 8 bases between the germline ends. The CDR3 sequence: CASSLRELQETQYF. The CDR3 region has the DNA TGTGCCAGCAGCTTGCGGGAGCTCCAAGAGACCCAGTACTTC.

The DNA for the CDR3 is TGTGCCAGCAGCCCCCACTCAGATACGCAGTATTTT. This sequence encodes CASSPHSDTQYF. The gene calls are TRBV5-5 and TRBJ2-3; D not resolved. Germline values: CDR1 SGHKS, CDR2 YYEKEE (reference sequence). This CDR3 spans 12 amino acids. Trimming shortened V by 4 bases and J by 4 bases, and 7 bases separated the two germline ends. The full variable domain, rest sourced from reference TRBV5-5 and TRBJ2-3, is DAGVTQSPTHLIKTRGQQVTLRCSPISGHKSVSWYQQVLGQGPQFIFQYYEKEERGRGNFPDRFSARQFPNYSSELNVNALLLGDSALYLCASSPHSDTQYFGPGTRLTVL.

The CDR3 DNA follows: TGTGCCAGCAGTGAAGCTGGTAGAGGGCAGTTCTTC. This gives the protein CASSEAGRGQFF. The chain links TRBV6-1 to TRBJ2-1; no definite D call. Trimming took off 0 bases at V and 12 bases at J, with 9 bases between the two ends. CDR1 MNHNS and CDR2 SASEGT come from the germline V gene. The CDR3 length is 12 residues.

The CDR3 region has the DNA TGTGCCAGCAGTACAGGGGGCGCACAGACCCAGTACTTC. Protein product: CASSTGGAQTQYF. The genes are TRBV6-5 and TRBJ2-5; TRBD1 matches 9 bases. Trimming cost V 5 bases and J 6 bases; bases outside gene matches: 4. The CDR3 has 13 residues. The germline gives CDR1 MNHEY, CDR2 SVGAGI.

This clone appeared a few times. The chain joins TRBV9 to TRBJ2-6; 7 bases align to TRBD2. Trimming cost V 3 bases and J 0 bases; bases outside gene matches: 18. CDR3 size: 21 residues. Germline V gives CDR1 SGDLS, CDR2 YYNGEE. CDR3 in amino acids: CASSAPGGGHVIGSGANVLTF. CDR3 bases: TGTGCCAGCAGCGCCCCCGGCGGGGGTCATGTCATTGGCTCTGGGGCCAACGTCCTGACTTTC.

The gene calls are TRBV5-4 and TRBJ2-2; 8 positions match TRBD1. With V trimmed by 2 bases and J by 5 bases, 8 bases remained unmatched. The V gene's germline CDR1 is SGHNT and CDR2 YYREEE (reference sequence). CDR3 length equals 16 residues. The CDR3 here is CASSFSQGARTGELFF. CDR3 nucleotide sequence: TGTGCCAGCAGCTTCTCCCAGGGGGCGAGGACCGGGGAGCTGTTTTTT.

The V gene is TRBV4-1, the J gene TRBJ2-5, with D maybe TRBD2 (5 bases). CDR3 length: 15 amino acids. V lost 0 bases and J lost 5, with 13 bases in between. Germline lookup yields CDR1 MGHRA and CDR2 YSYEKL. In nucleotides, the CDR3 is TGCGCCAGCAGCCAAGATGACGGGGTGGGGGAGACCCAGTACTTC. Residues: CASSQDDGVGETQYF.

The chain carries TRBV11-2 and TRBJ1-3; 8 bases align to TRBD1. J gave up 5 bases and V 5 bases, and 8 bases lay outside the gene matches. CDR3 length: 15 residues. Germline V lookup: CDR1 SGHAT, CDR2 FQNNGV. As DNA, the CDR3 is TGTGCCAGCAGCCGGACAGGGACGCAACGAAACACCATATATTTT. Protein sequence: CASSRTGTQRNTIYF. Using reference TRBV11-2 and TRBJ1-3 for the parts outside the CDR3, the full variable domain is EAGVAQSPRYKIIEKRQSVAFWCNPISGHATLYWYQQILGQGPKLLIQFQNNGVVDDSQLPKDRFSAERLKGVDSTLKIQPAKLEDSAVYLCASSRTGTQRNTIYFGEGSWLTVV.

This clone has more than one count but fewer than ten. CDR3: CASSSGNFNNQPQHF. The CDR3 coding sequence is TGTGCCAGCAGCTCGGGGAATTTTAACAATCAGCCCCAGCATTTT. The J gene is TRBJ1-5, the V gene TRBV5-4; D gene ambiguous. The germline V gene has CDR1 SGHNT and CDR2 YYREEE (reference sequence). V lost 3 bases to trimming and J lost 3 bases, with 13 bases between them. The CDR3 consists of 15 residues.

V is TRBV7-8 and J is TRBJ1-2; a weak D match, TRBD1 (6 bases). Germline V gene sequence: CDR1 SGHVS, CDR2 FQNEAQ. V was pared by 5 bases and J by 5 bases, with 18 bases between. The CDR3 runs to 15 residues. CDR3 coding DNA: TGTGCCAGCAGCGTACAGGGCCCCTCGGAATATGGCTACACCTTC. It translates to CASSVQGPSEYGYTF.

The gene calls are TRBV5-6 and TRBJ2-7; D possibly corresponds to TRBD1 (6 bases). Germline CDR1 is SGHDT and CDR2 is YYEEEE. The V end lost 3 bases, the J end lost 2 bases, and 15 bases lay between the germline ends. The CDR3 totals 15 residues. CDR3 bases: TGTGCCAGCAGCTCCTGGACAGCGCCTGCCTACGAGCAGTACTTC. Residues: CASSSWTAPAYEQYF.

The sample holds many counts of this clone. The chain recombines TRBV7-9 with TRBJ1-1, with 7 bases matching TRBD1. The CDR3 extends over 13 amino acids. CDR1 and CDR2 from the germline V gene are SEHNR and FQNEAQ (reference sequence). The J segment lost 4 bases and the V segment lost 4 bases, leaving 3 bases of the junction unmatched. The CDR3 sequence: CASSSQGSTEAFF. The CDR3 DNA reads TGTGCCAGCAGCTCACAGGGGTCCACTGAAGCTTTCTTT.

Only a few counts were recorded for this clone. The V gene is TRBV27, the J gene TRBJ1-1; D is unclear. Deletions cut 4 bases from V and 1 base from J, with 10 bases between. The CDR3 contains 14 residues. Germline V gene data show CDR1 as MNHEY and CDR2 as SMNVEV (reference sequence). DNA of the CDR3: TGTGCCAGCAGTTGGGCCCTGGAGAACACTGAAGCTTTCTTT. It encodes CASSWALENTEAFF.

CDR3 sequence: CASSIRTSGGPATDTQYF. In nucleotides, the CDR3 is TGTGCCAGTAGTATAAGGACTAGCGGGGGCCCTGCCACAGATACGCAGTATTTT. The rearrangement links TRBV19 to TRBJ2-3; TRBD2 agrees at 13 bases. J was trimmed by 2 bases and V by 2 bases; bases with no gene match: 7. The CDR3 loop spans 18 amino acids. Germline CDR1 and CDR2: LNHDA and SQIVND (reference sequence).

This clone was counted between two and nine times. The chain couples TRBV18 to TRBJ1-5, with D perhaps TRBD1 (6 bases). Germline V CDR1 and CDR2: KGHSH, LQKENI. CDR3 size: 16 residues. V was trimmed by 1 base and J by 3 bases, leaving 13 bases between them. The CDR3 loop reads CASSPQGTGFNQPQHF. The CDR3 DNA reads as TGTGCCAGCTCACCACAAGGAACAGGGTTCAATCAGCCCCAGCATTTT.

This clone was counted between two and nine times. This chain uses TRBV19 with TRBJ2-7; D possibly corresponds to TRBD2 (6 bases). Germline V CDR1 and CDR2: LNHDA, SQIVND (reference sequence). Trimming cost V 4 bases and J 3 bases, with 10 bases left between them. CDR3 length: 13 residues. The DNA of the CDR3 is TGTGCCAGTAGTAAGACGGGACTCTACGAGCAGTACTTC. It codes for CASSKTGLYEQYF.

This clone came up a few times. This chain uses TRBV9 with TRBJ2-3, with TRBD2 matching over 13 bases. CDR3 length equals 16 residues. Losses at the gene ends were 3 bases for V and 0 bases for J; bases not matched to a gene: 1. Germline V gives CDR1 SGDLS, CDR2 YYNGEE. The CDR3 nucleotides are TGTGCCAGCAGCGCGGGACTAGCGGGGAGCACAGATACGCAGTATTTT. Residues: CASSAGLAGSTDTQYF.

Only a few counts were recorded for this clone. The V call is TRBV2, the J call TRBJ2-5, with 7 nucleotides matching TRBD1. The germline V gene has CDR1 SNHLY and CDR2 FYNNEI. CDR3 length: 12 residues. V shed 6 bases, J shed 3 bases, and the junction held 1 base outside the gene matches. This CDR3 reads CASSGQEETQYF. The CDR3 region has the DNA TGTGCCAGCAGCGGACAGGAAGAGACCCAGTACTTC.

The V and J genes are TRBV6-1 and TRBJ1-5; D is possibly TRBD1 (5 bases). Trimming removed 1 base at V and 3 bases at J, with 16 bases between. The CDR3 runs 17 residues. CDR1 is MNHNS and CDR2 is SASEGT in the germline V gene. This chain's CDR3 is CASSEDPWQGLNQPQHF. As DNA, the CDR3 is TGTGCCAGCAGTGAAGACCCGTGGCAGGGTCTCAATCAGCCCCAGCATTTT.

This chain links TRBV28 with TRBJ1-5, with TRBD1 matching over 10 bases. The CDR3 is 16 amino acids. From germline, CDR1 is MDHEN and CDR2 SYDVKM. The J segment lost 5 bases and the V segment lost 4 bases, leaving 8 bases of the junction unmatched. CDR3 nucleotide sequence: TGTGCCAGCAGTTCCGCCGGGACAGGGGTACATCAGCCCCAGCATTTT. It codes for CASSSAGTGVHQPQHF.